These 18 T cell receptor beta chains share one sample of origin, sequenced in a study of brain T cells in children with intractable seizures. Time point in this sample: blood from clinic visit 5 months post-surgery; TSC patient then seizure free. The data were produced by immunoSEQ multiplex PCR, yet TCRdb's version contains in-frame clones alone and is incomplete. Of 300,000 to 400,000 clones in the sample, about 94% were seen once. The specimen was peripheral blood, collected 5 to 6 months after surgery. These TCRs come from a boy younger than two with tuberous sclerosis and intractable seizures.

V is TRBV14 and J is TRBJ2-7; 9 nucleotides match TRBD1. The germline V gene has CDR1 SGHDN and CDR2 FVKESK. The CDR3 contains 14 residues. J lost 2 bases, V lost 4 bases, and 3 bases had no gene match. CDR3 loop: CASSPRTGAYEQYF. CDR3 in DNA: TGTGCCAGCAGCCCTAGGACAGGGGCCTACGAGCAGTACTTC.

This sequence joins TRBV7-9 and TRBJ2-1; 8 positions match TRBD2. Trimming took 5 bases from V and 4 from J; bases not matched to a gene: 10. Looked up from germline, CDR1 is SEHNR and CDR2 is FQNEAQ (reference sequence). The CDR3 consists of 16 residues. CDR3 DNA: TGTGCCAGCAGCCCATCATTGTTAGCGGGGTACAATGAGCAGTTCTTC. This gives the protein CASSPSLLAGYNEQFF.

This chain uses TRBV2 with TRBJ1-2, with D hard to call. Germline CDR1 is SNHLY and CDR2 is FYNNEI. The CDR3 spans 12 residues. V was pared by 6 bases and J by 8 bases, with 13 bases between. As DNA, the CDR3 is TGTGCCAGCAGCGAATTAGGGAACGGCTACACCTTC. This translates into CASSELGNGYTF.

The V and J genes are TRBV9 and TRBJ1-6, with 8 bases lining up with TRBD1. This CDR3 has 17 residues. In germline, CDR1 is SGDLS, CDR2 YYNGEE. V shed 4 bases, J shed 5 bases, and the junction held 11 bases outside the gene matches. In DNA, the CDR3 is TGTGCCAGCAGCCCGGGCAGGGGGCCCAGGAATAATTCACCCCTCCACTTT. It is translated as CASSPGRGPRNNSPLHF.

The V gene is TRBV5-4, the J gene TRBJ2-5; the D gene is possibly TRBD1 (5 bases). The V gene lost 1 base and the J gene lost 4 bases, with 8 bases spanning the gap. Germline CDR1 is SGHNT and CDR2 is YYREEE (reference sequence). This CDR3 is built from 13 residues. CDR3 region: CASSLIRGETQYF. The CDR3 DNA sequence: TGTGCCAGCAGCTTGATAAGGGGAGAGACCCAGTACTTC.

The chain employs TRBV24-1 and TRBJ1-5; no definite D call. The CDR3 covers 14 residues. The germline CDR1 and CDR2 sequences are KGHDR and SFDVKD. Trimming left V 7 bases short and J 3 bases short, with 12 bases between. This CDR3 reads CATSKVEVNQPQHF. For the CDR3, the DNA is TGTGCCACCAGCAAGGTCGAAGTCAATCAGCCCCAGCATTTT.

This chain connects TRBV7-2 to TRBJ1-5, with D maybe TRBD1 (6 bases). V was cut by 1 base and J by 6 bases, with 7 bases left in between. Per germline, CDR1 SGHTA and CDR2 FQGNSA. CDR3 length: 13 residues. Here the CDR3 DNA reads TGTGCCAGCAGCTTAGAGGGGGGTCAGCCCCAGCATTTT. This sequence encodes CASSLEGGQPQHF.

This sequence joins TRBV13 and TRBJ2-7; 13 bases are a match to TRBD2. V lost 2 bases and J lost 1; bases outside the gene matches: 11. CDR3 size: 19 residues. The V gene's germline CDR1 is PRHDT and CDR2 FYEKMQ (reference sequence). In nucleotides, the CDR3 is TGTGCCAGCAGCTTAATTAGCGGAGGACTAGCGGGGGTTTCCTACGAGCAGTACTTC. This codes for CASSLISGGLAGVSYEQYF.

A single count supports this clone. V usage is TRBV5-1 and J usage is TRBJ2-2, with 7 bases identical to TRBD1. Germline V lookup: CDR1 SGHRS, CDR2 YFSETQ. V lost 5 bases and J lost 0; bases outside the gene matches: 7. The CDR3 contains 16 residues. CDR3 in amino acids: CASRDGQAANTGELFF. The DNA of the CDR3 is TGCGCCAGCAGGGATGGACAGGCCGCGAACACCGGGGAGCTGTTTTTT.

CDR3 in amino acids: CAWSVGAGGNQPQHF. The CDR3 coding sequence is TGTGCCTGGAGTGTAGGGGCAGGGGGCAATCAGCCCCAGCATTTT. The V and J genes are TRBV30 and TRBJ1-5, with a weak D call TRBD1 (6 bases). The CDR3 extends over 15 amino acids. Trimming left V 0 bases short and J 2 bases short, with 11 bases between. Germline V gene sequence: CDR1 GTSNPN, CDR2 SVGIG (reference sequence).

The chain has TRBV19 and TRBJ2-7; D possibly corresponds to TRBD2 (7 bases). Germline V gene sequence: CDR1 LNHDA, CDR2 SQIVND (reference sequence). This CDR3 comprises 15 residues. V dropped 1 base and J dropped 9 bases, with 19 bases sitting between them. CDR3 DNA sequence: TGTGCCAGTAGTATAGGGGGGGGGCGCCGTTTCAGGCAGTACTTC. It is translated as CASSIGGGRRFRQYF.

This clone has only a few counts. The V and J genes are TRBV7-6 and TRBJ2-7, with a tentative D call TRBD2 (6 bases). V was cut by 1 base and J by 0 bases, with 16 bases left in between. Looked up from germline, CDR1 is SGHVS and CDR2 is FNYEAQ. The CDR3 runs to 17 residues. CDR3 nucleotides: TGTGCCAGCAGCTTAGAACCTACTGGGGACTTCTCCTACGAGCAGTACTTC. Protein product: CASSLEPTGDFSYEQYF. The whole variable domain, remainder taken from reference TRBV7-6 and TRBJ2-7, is GAGVSQSPRYKVTKRGQDVALRCDPISGHVSLYWYRQALGQGPEFLTYFNYEAQQDKSGLPNDRFSAERPEGSISTLTIQRTEQRDSAMYRCASSLEPTGDFSYEQYFGPGTRLTVT.

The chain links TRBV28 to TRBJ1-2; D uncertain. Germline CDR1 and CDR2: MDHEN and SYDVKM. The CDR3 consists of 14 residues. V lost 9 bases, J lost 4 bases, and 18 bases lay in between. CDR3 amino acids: CASVLAGKGYGYTF. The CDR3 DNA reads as TGTGCCAGTGTCCTAGCGGGCAAAGGCTATGGCTACACCTTC.

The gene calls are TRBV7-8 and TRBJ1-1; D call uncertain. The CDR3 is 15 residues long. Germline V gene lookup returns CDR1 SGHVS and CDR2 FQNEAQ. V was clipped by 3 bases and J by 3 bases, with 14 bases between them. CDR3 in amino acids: CASSLSFVRDTEAFF. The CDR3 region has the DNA TGTGCCAGCAGCTTGTCCTTCGTCCGTGACACTGAAGCTTTCTTT.

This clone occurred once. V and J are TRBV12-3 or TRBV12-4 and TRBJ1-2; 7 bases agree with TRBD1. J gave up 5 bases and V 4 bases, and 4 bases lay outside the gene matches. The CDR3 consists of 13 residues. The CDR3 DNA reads TGTGCCAGCAGTTATGACAGGGTTTATGGCTACACCTTC. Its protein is CASSYDRVYGYTF.

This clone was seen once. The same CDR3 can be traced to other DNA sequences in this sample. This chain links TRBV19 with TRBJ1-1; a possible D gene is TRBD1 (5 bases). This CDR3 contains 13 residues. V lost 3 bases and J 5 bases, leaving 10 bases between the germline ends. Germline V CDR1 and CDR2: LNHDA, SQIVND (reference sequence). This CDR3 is CASSIGGGTEAFF. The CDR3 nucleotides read TGTGCCAGTAGTATCGGGGGAGGGACTGAAGCTTTCTTT. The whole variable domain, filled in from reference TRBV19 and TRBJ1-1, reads DGGITQSPKYLFRKEGQNVTLSCEQNLNHDAMYWYRQDPGQGLRLIYYSQIVNDFQKGDIAEGYSVSREKKESFPLTVTSAQKNPTAFYLCASSIGGGTEAFFGQGTRLTVV.

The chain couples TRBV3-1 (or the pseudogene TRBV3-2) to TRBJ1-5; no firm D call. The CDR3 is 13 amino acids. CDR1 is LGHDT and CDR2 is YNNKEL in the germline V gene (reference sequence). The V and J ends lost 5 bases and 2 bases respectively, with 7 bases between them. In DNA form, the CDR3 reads TGTGCCAGCAGCGCCTTTGGCAATCAGCCCCAGCATTTT. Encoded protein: CASSAFGNQPQHF.

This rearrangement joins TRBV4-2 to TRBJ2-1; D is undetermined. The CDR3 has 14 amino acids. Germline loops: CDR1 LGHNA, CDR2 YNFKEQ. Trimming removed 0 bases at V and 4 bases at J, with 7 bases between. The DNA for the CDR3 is TGTGCCAGCAGCCAAGAGTACTCATACAATGAGCAGTTCTTC. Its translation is CASSQEYSYNEQFF.